Below, 2 T cell receptor beta chains from the same sample are listed, as sequenced in a study of blood T cells in healthy people across ages. A second PCR, run for about 6 to 11 cycles, used a sample-barcoded 5' primer plus a J-beta primer mix. A single record per CDR3 protein comes from TCRdb applying MiXCR to the 5' RACE reads. The sample carries around 600,000 distinct CDR3 sequences, under 55% recorded once. Source material: blood. The receptor source for this set is an elderly man in good health.

The chain uses TRBV5-4 and TRBJ2-3, with TRBD2 matching 11 bases. CDR3 size: 15 residues. Per germline, CDR1 SGHNT and CDR2 YYREEE (reference sequence). Unmatched junction bases numbered 3, after V lost 0 bases and J lost 6 bases. This CDR3 is CASSLAGLAVDTQYF. In nucleotides, the CDR3 is TGTGCCAGCAGCTTGGCGGGACTAGCGGTTGATACGCAGTATTTT.

This chain uses TRBV9 with TRBJ1-4, with D possibly TRBD1 on 5 matching bases. Germline V gene lookup returns CDR1 SGDLS and CDR2 YYNGEE. The ends were cut back, 4 bases at V and 5 bases at J, with 18 bases in the middle. This CDR3 spans 16 amino acids. CDR3 in amino acids: CASSFTGTAYNEKLFF. The CDR3 DNA reads as TGTGCCAGCAGCTTTACCGGGACGGCCTACAATGAAAAACTGTTTTTT.